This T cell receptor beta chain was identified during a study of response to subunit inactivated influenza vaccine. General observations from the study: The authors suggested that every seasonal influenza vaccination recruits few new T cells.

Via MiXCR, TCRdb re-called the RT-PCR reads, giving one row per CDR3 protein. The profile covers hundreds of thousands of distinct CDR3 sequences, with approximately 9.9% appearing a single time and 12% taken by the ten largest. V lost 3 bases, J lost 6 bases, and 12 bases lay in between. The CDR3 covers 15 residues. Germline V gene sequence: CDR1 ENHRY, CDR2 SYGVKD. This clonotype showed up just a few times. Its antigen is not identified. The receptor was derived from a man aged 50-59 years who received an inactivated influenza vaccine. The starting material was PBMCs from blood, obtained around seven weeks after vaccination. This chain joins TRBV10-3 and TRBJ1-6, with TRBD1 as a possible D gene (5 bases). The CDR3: CAISDSRQPNSPLHF. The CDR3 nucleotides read TGTGCCATCAGTGACTCGAGACAGCCTAATTCACCCCTCCACTTT.